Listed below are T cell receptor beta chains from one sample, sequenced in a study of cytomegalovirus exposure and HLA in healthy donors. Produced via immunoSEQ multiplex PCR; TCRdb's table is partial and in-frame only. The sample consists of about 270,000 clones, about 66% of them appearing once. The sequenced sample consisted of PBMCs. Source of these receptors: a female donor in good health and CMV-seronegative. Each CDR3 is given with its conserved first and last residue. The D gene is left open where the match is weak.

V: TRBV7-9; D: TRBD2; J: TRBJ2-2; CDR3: CASIPMGLAFGELFF
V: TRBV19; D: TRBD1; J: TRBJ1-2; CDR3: CASIAGGAGSGYTF
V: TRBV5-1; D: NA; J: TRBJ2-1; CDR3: CASSLDSAAYNEQFF
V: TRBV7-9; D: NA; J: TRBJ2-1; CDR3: CSSSLEKGKIGEQFF
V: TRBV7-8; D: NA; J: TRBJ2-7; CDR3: CASSPAYEQYF
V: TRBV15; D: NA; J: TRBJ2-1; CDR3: CATSRDMEAYNEQFF
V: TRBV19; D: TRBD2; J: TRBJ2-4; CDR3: CASRGLAGRDGAKNIQYF
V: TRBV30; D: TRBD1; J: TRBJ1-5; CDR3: CACRDREDQPQHF
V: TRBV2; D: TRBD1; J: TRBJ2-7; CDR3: CASRGQGVYEQYF
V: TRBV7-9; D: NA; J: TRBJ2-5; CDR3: CASSFEYQETQYF
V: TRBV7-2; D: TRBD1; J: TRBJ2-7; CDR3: CASSLGTGASYEQYF
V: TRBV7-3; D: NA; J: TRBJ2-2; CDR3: CASADSNTGELFF
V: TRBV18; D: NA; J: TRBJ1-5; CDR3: CASSPGRGSQPQHF
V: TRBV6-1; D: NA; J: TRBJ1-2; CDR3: CASSEGPGPTAYGYTF